The present T cell receptor beta chain was sequenced within a study of blood T cell repertoires in COVID-19. Per the study methods: Estimated nucleated cell counts came from reference gene primer amplification. Produced via immunoSEQ multiplex PCR; TCRdb's table is partial and in-frame only. V and J calls and clone size follow that table, whereas D and trimming were derived from the DNA. The data show more than 400,000 clones, less than 95% seen once. Clinical histories supplied by participants themselves formed the basis of cohort assignment. The V end was cut by 4 bases, the J end by 1 base, with 15 bases between. Germline loops: CDR1 SGHRS, CDR2 YFSETQ. CDR3 length: 16 amino acids.

This rearrangement joins TRBV5-1 to TRBJ1-3; TRBD1 is a possible D gene (5 bases). The material sequenced was PBMCs or T cells enriched from blood (not recorded which). This TCR was sampled from a man aged 18 to 29 who had recovered from COVID-19. The CDR3 spells CASSEQGGRSGNTIYF. In DNA form, the CDR3 reads TGCGCCAGCAGCGAGCAGGGAGGAAGATCTGGAAACACCATATATTTT.